These 9 T cell receptor beta chains were all obtained from the same sample, sequenced in a study of spatial heterogeneity in lung cancer (dated by TCRdb to about 2019). Overall study outcomes, separate from this receptor: The tumor nonsynonymous mutation count correlated with the number of expanded alpha and beta TCRs within the tumor.

The library was produced with 5' RACE. Sequencing was carried out with a NextSeq 500. TCRdb redid the processing of the public reads, applying fastp at Q25 and MiXCR, and retained in-frame beta chains. Each entry is one CDR3 protein sequence, shown with its most common DNA and genes. This sample gives about 8,100 distinct CDR3 sequences in total; under 15% of them show up just once. About 11% of the sample belongs to the ten largest clones. What this sample's time point label stands for: sample taken at primary tumor resection. Which antigens these TCRs recognize remains unknown. Here the sequenced sample was lung tumor tissue, taken at surgery. Every receptor here comes from a male donor with early-stage non-small cell lung cancer.

This clonotype has a count of ten or more. This beta chain turned up in a library designed for alpha chains; as an off-target read, its abundance says little. This chain links TRBV4-3 with TRBJ2-4, with TRBD2 matching 7 bases. J lost 6 bases, V lost 1 base, and 12 bases had no gene match. Germline-derived CDR1 and CDR2 are LGHNA and YSLEER. This CDR3 has 17 residues. The CDR3 nucleotides read TGCGCCAGCAGCCAAGGGGCGACTAGCCGCTTCGGAAACATTCAGTACTTC. Its translation is CASSQGATSRFGNIQYF.

This clonotype was counted only a few times. This beta chain slipped into a library made for alpha chains as a stray read, so its size is not meaningful. V is TRBV29-1 and J is TRBJ2-2; D gene uncertain. Per germline, CDR1 SQVTM and CDR2 ANQGSEA. The length of the CDR3 is 13 residues. Trimming took off 4 bases at V and 4 bases at J, with 10 bases between the two ends. The CDR3 spells CSVVPLGTGELFF. The CDR3 DNA is TGCAGCGTTGTTCCCCTGGGCACCGGGGAGCTGTTTTTT.

This clonotype was detected ten times or more. For a library built for alpha chains, this beta chain is a stray read; little rests on its size. V is TRBV7-9 and J is TRBJ2-1, with TRBD2 matching 12 bases. CDR1 SEHNR and CDR2 FQNEAQ come from the germline V gene (reference sequence). Trimming at V came to 3 bases and at J to 6 bases, leaving 9 bases not matched to a gene. The CDR3 length is 17 residues. CDR3 sequence: CASSFTGLAGGGNEQFF. The CDR3 nucleotides are TGTGCCAGCAGCTTTACAGGTCTAGCGGGAGGGGGCAATGAGCAGTTCTTC.

The sample holds many counts of this clonotype. Being off target in a library aimed at alpha chains, this beta chain has a size of little meaning. V gene TRBV7-9 combines with J gene TRBJ2-7, with a possible D match to TRBD1 (5 bases). V lost 2 bases to trimming and J lost 6 bases, with 5 bases between them. The CDR3 is 11 amino acids. Germline V gives CDR1 SEHNR, CDR2 FQNEAQ (reference sequence). CDR3 nucleotide sequence: TGTGCCAGCAGCTTACAGGGCGAGCAGTACTTC. This sequence encodes CASSLQGEQYF. The full variable domain, with the rest looked up from reference TRBV7-9 and TRBJ2-7, is DTGVSQNPRHKITKRGQNVTFRCDPISEHNRLYWYRQTLGQGPEFLTYFQNEAQLEKSRLLSDRFSAERPKGSFSTLEIQRTEQGDSAMYLCASSLQGEQYFGPGTRLTVT.

A note on this clonotype: A much larger clone differs by one base, so this may be a read error. The library was designed around alpha chains, so this beta chain is a stray read whose abundance carries little weight. V and J are TRBV20-1 and TRBJ2-2; no reliable D call. This CDR3 spans 13 amino acids. Between the trimmed V and J ends, which lost 5 bases and 10 bases, there was a span of 17 bases. Looked up from germline, CDR1 is DFQATT and CDR2 is SNEGSKA (reference sequence). CDR3 in amino acids: CSAPDGRHEELFF. The CDR3 DNA is TGCAGTGCTCCAGATGGGCGGCACGAGGAGCTGTTTTTT.

This clonotype was counted between two and nine times. This beta chain is a stray read from a library made for alpha chains; its abundance is not meaningful. The V and J genes are TRBV2 and TRBJ2-7; D unclear. CDR1 is SNHLY, CDR2 FYNNEI, per germline. Trimming removed 0 bases at V and 2 bases at J, with 8 bases between. CDR3 length equals 14 residues. The CDR3 DNA reads TGTGCCAGCAGTGAAGCGGAACTTCCCTACGAGCAGTACTTC. Amino acids: CASSEAELPYEQYF.

The sample holds many counts of this clonotype. This beta chain turned up in a library designed for alpha chains; as an off-target read, its abundance says little. The rearrangement joins TRBV5-1 to TRBJ2-1; D gene uncertain. The CDR3 is 13 residues long. CDR1 is SGHRS, CDR2 YFSETQ, per germline. Trimming shortened V by 4 bases and J by 5 bases, and 10 bases separated the two germline ends. CDR3 nucleotide sequence: TGCGCCAGCAGCCCCGCTACCAACAATGAGCAGTTCTTC. This translates into CASSPATNNEQFF.

By its share, this clonotype is medium-sized. Since it is a stray read in a library aimed at alpha chains, this beta chain has a size that is not meaningful. The chain employs TRBV29-1 and TRBJ1-3; 10 nucleotides match TRBD1. The CDR3 covers 14 residues. In germline, CDR1 is SQVTM, CDR2 ANQGSEA. V shed 7 bases and J 4 bases; nucleotides not matched to a gene: 7. Here the CDR3 reads CSAAGGQGGNTIYF. CDR3 bases: TGCAGCGCTGCAGGGGGACAGGGGGGAAACACCATATATTTT.

By its share, this clonotype is large (0.1 to 1%). This beta chain is a stray read from a library made for alpha chains; its abundance is not meaningful. V usage is TRBV6-5 and J usage is TRBJ1-6; 12 nucleotides match TRBD1. V trimming: 5 bases; J trimming: 8 bases; junction bases outside the gene matches: 7. The CDR3 spans 16 residues. The germline gives CDR1 MNHEY, CDR2 SVGAGI. In nucleotides, the CDR3 is TGTGCCAGCAGTCTGGACGGGACAGGGGGCTATTCACCCCTCCACTTT. This translates into CASSLDGTGGYSPLHF.